These T cell receptor beta chains were read from a single sample in a study of type 1 regulatory T cells. MiXCR, applied by TCRdb to the reads, yields one record per CDR3 protein. The sample has roughly 40,000 distinct CDR3 sequences; 10% to 15% are singletons. Their antigen targets remain unknown. Sequencing input: cultured non-Tr1 T cells, either the whole culture or a sorted T cell fraction (not recorded which). These receptor sequences come from a human donor in good health. The CDR3 runs from the conserved cysteine through the conserved F or W. Fields, in order: V gene, J gene, clone size, D gene, CDR3 length, CDR3 protein, CDR3 DNA. D genes are given only for firm matches. Not all rows give a size; the values are once, few, many and, for expanded clones, a class.

v_call: TRBV20-1
j_call: TRBJ2-1
clone_size: NA
d_call: NA
cdr3_length: 14
cdr3_aa: CSAPRTTTYNEQFF
cdr3_nt: TGCAGTGCTCCTAGGACGACTACCTACAATGAGCAGTTCTTC

v_call: TRBV5-1
j_call: TRBJ2-1
clone_size: NA
d_call: TRBD1
cdr3_length: 15
cdr3_aa: CASSLGQGPYNEQFF
cdr3_nt: TGCGCCAGCAGCTTGGGACAGGGTCCCTACAATGAGCAGTTCTTC

v_call: TRBV3-1
j_call: TRBJ2-1
clone_size: many
d_call: NA
cdr3_length: 14
cdr3_aa: CASSQVGGVNEQFF
cdr3_nt: TGTGCCAGCAGCCAAGTGGGCGGGGTGAATGAGCAGTTCTTC

v_call: TRBV12-3/TRBV12-4
j_call: TRBJ2-7
clone_size: many
d_call: NA
cdr3_length: 13
cdr3_aa: CASSVPFSYEQYF
cdr3_nt: TGTGCCAGCAGCGTCCCCTTTTCATACGAGCAGTACTTC

v_call: TRBV10-3
j_call: TRBJ1-6
clone_size: many
d_call: NA
cdr3_length: 13
cdr3_aa: CAISEDNTSPLHF
cdr3_nt: TGTGCCATCAGTGAGGACAATACTTCACCCCTCCACTTT

v_call: TRBV5-6
j_call: TRBJ2-3
clone_size: NA
d_call: TRBD1
cdr3_length: 13
cdr3_aa: CASSGQGKDTQYF
cdr3_nt: TGTGCCAGCAGCGGACAGGGGAAGGATACGCAGTATTTT

v_call: TRBV27
j_call: TRBJ1-1
clone_size: medium-sized
d_call: NA
cdr3_length: 15
cdr3_aa: CASSSRTLGRTEAFF
cdr3_nt: TGTGCCAGCAGTAGCAGGACCCTGGGCCGGACTGAAGCTTTCTTT

v_call: TRBV4-2
j_call: TRBJ2-1
clone_size: NA
d_call: TRBD2
cdr3_length: 21
cdr3_aa: CASSQGSLGGLAEFLNNEQFF
cdr3_nt: TGTGCCAGCAGCCAAGGTAGTCTGGGGGGACTAGCGGAATTCCTTAACAATGAGCAGTTCTTC

v_call: TRBV20-1
j_call: TRBJ1-5
clone_size: many
d_call: TRBD1
cdr3_length: 13
cdr3_aa: CSARQQGDQPQHF
cdr3_nt: TGCAGTGCTAGACAACAGGGGGACCAGCCCCAGCATTTT

v_call: TRBV29-1
j_call: TRBJ2-7
clone_size: NA
d_call: TRBD2
cdr3_length: 14
cdr3_aa: CSVDTSGRASEQYF
cdr3_nt: TGCAGCGTGGATACTAGCGGGAGGGCCTCCGAGCAGTACTTC

v_call: TRBV20-1
j_call: TRBJ1-5
clone_size: NA
d_call: NA
cdr3_length: 12
cdr3_aa: CSASGSNQPQHF
cdr3_nt: TGCAGTGCCTCTGGGAGCAATCAGCCCCAGCATTTT

v_call: TRBV29-1
j_call: TRBJ2-7
clone_size: many
d_call: NA
cdr3_length: 13
cdr3_aa: CSVRPGGAYEQYF
cdr3_nt: TGCAGCGTTCGTCCCGGAGGGGCCTACGAGCAGTACTTC

v_call: TRBV19
j_call: TRBJ2-1
clone_size: NA
d_call: TRBD2
cdr3_length: 14
cdr3_aa: CASSTGLESHEQFF
cdr3_nt: TGTGCCAGTAGTACCGGACTAGAGTCCCATGAGCAGTTCTTC

v_call: TRBV20-1
j_call: TRBJ2-3
clone_size: few
d_call: TRBD2
cdr3_length: 12
cdr3_aa: CSLAASTDTQYF
cdr3_nt: TGCAGCCTAGCGGCTAGCACAGATACGCAGTATTTT

v_call: TRBV5-5
j_call: TRBJ1-2
clone_size: NA
d_call: TRBD1
cdr3_length: 16
cdr3_aa: CASSASPGTGRYGYTF
cdr3_nt: TGTGCCAGCAGCGCCTCTCCCGGGACAGGGCGATATGGCTACACCTTC

v_call: TRBV29-1
j_call: TRBJ2-2
clone_size: many
d_call: TRBD2
cdr3_length: 15
cdr3_aa: CSGVRGGTNTGELFF
cdr3_nt: TGCAGCGGCGTCCGGGGGGGGACGAACACCGGGGAGCTGTTTTTT

v_call: TRBV4-1
j_call: TRBJ2-5
clone_size: NA
d_call: NA
cdr3_length: 13
cdr3_aa: CASSLQGWETQYF
cdr3_nt: TGCGCCAGCAGCTTACAGGGATGGGAGACCCAGTACTTC

v_call: TRBV11-2
j_call: TRBJ2-3
clone_size: many
d_call: TRBD2
cdr3_length: 17
cdr3_aa: CASSPGTSGLSTDTQYF
cdr3_nt: TGTGCCAGCAGCCCGGGGACTAGCGGACTTTCCACAGATACGCAGTATTTT

v_call: TRBV20-1
j_call: TRBJ2-1
clone_size: NA
d_call: TRBD2
cdr3_length: 17
cdr3_aa: CGARDWTSGSSFDEQFF
cdr3_nt: TGCGGTGCTAGAGATTGGACTAGCGGGAGCTCGTTTGATGAGCAGTTCTTC

v_call: TRBV20-1
j_call: TRBJ2-3
clone_size: many
d_call: NA
cdr3_length: 14
cdr3_aa: CSAPRHGRTDTQYF
cdr3_nt: TGCAGTGCCCCTAGGCACGGCCGCACAGATACGCAGTATTTT

v_call: TRBV29-1
j_call: TRBJ1-2
clone_size: few
d_call: NA
cdr3_length: 11
cdr3_aa: CSVESFYGYTF
cdr3_nt: TGCAGCGTTGAGAGCTTCTATGGCTACACCTTC

v_call: TRBV3-1
j_call: TRBJ1-4
clone_size: many
d_call: NA
cdr3_length: 14
cdr3_aa: CASSQDGAGEKLFF
cdr3_nt: TGTGCCAGCAGCCAGGACGGGGCCGGTGAAAAACTGTTTTTT

v_call: TRBV3-1
j_call: TRBJ2-5
clone_size: many
d_call: NA
cdr3_length: 13
cdr3_aa: CASSQGTVETQYF
cdr3_nt: TGTGCCAGCAGCCAAGGGACAGTGGAGACCCAGTACTTC

v_call: TRBV10-3
j_call: TRBJ2-3
clone_size: many
d_call: TRBD2
cdr3_length: 14
cdr3_aa: CAIGVAGVGDTQYF
cdr3_nt: TGTGCCATCGGAGTAGCGGGAGTAGGAGATACGCAGTATTTT

v_call: TRBV20-1
j_call: TRBJ1-2
clone_size: few
d_call: NA
cdr3_length: 13
cdr3_aa: CSASDPQAYGYTF
cdr3_nt: TGCAGTGCTAGTGACCCTCAAGCCTATGGCTACACCTTC

v_call: TRBV5-6
j_call: TRBJ2-2
clone_size: few
d_call: NA
cdr3_length: 13
cdr3_aa: CASSLQGYGELFF
cdr3_nt: TGTGCCAGCAGCTTACAGGGTTACGGGGAGCTGTTTTTT

v_call: TRBV5-1
j_call: TRBJ1-2
clone_size: many
d_call: TRBD1
cdr3_length: 13
cdr3_aa: CASSLTGDAGYTF
cdr3_nt: TGCGCCAGCAGCTTGACAGGGGACGCTGGCTACACCTTC

v_call: TRBV20-1
j_call: TRBJ1-1
clone_size: few
d_call: NA
cdr3_length: 14
cdr3_aa: CSASPQGMNTEAFF
cdr3_nt: TGCAGTGCTAGTCCTCAGGGGATGAACACTGAAGCTTTCTTT

v_call: TRBV6-5
j_call: TRBJ1-2
clone_size: NA
d_call: NA
cdr3_length: 13
cdr3_aa: CASRGAGVNGYTF
cdr3_nt: TGTGCCAGCAGGGGGGCAGGGGTGAATGGCTACACCTTC

v_call: TRBV7-2
j_call: TRBJ2-3
clone_size: many
d_call: NA
cdr3_length: 14
cdr3_aa: CATRRGVVTDTQYF
cdr3_nt: TGTGCCACTAGAAGGGGGGTGGTCACAGATACGCAGTATTTT

v_call: TRBV20-1
j_call: TRBJ2-1
clone_size: few
d_call: NA
cdr3_length: 17
cdr3_aa: CSARDRVGEVRRNEQFF
cdr3_nt: TGCAGTGCTAGAGATAGGGTAGGGGAGGTCCGGAGAAATGAGCAGTTCTTC

v_call: TRBV7-6
j_call: TRBJ1-6
clone_size: NA
d_call: TRBD1
cdr3_length: 15
cdr3_aa: CASSLGTGVGSPLHF
cdr3_nt: TGTGCCAGCAGCTTGGGGACAGGCGTGGGTTCACCCCTCCACTTT